This TCR beta chain was found in a study of tumor-infiltrating lymphocytes in primary liver carcinoma. About the research overall: The tumors, T1-T3 N0M0 lesions, were about 4.2 to 11 cm across.

As for this clonotype: The antigen remains unidentified. The junction differs from germline at one of its ends, possibly a read error.

TCR beta cDNA came from about 500 ng total RNA, primed with a constant-region primer. Investigators got TCR beta libraries out of three nested multiplex PCR rounds, done with slightly modified ARM-PCR. A C-beta reverse primer was combined with TRBV1-TRBV30 forward primers in the first two PCR rounds, and each round had around 11 cycles. TCRdb recomputed calls from the multiplex PCR reads with MiXCR, one row per CDR3 protein. The data contain approximately 73,000 distinct CDR3 sequences, 71% of them seen just once; the ten biggest clones take up 12% to 15%. Total RNA and DNA came together from around 20-30 mg of bulk tissue without cell sorting. The study, taken as a whole, reports: Pairs of tumor regions overlapped more than tumor-adjacent and tumor-blood pairs did.

Per germline, CDR1 MNHEY and CDR2 SVGAGI. The CDR3 loop spans 15 amino acids. The V and J genes are TRBV6-5 and TRBJ2-7; the match to TRBD2 covers 9 bases. This sequence originates from a woman aged 55-69 years with primary liver carcinoma and hepatitis B virus infection. Sequenced input: liver tumor tissue from sampling region 4. The subset: tumor region T4, right-lateral pole. CDR3 nucleotide sequence: TGTGCCAGCAACGCGGTGGCGGGAGGGTACTACGAGCAGTGCTTC. Encoded protein: CASNAVAGGYYEQCF.